The 18 T cell receptor beta chains below were found in one sample sequenced in a study of cytomegalovirus exposure and HLA in healthy donors. Primers included in the PCR were 60 Vbeta and 13 Jbeta primers. Only in-frame clones appear in the TCRdb table, and some are missing; sequencing was by immunoSEQ multiplex PCR. The sample includes 150,000 to 200,000 clones, over 75% of them seen just once. The material sequenced was PBMCs. These receptor sequences come from a man aged 18 to 30 in good health and CMV-seropositive.

Details on this clone: One end of the junction is discordant with germline, which a read error may explain. The gene calls are TRBV7-9 and TRBJ1-1, with D maybe TRBD1 (6 bases). CDR3 size: 16 residues. The germline V gene has CDR1 SEHNR and CDR2 FQNEAQ (reference sequence). CDR3 sequence: CSSSSSGATLGAEAFF. The DNA of the CDR3 is TGTTCCAGCAGCTCTTCAGGGGCTACCCTTGGGGCTGAAGCTTTCTTT. Full variable domain (rest looked up from reference TRBV7-9 and TRBJ1-1): DTGVSQNPRHKITKRGQNVTFRCDPISEHNRLYWYRQTLGQGPEFLTYFQNEAQLEKSRLLSDRFSAERPKGSFSTLEIQRTEQGDSAMYLCSSSSSGATLGAEAFFGQGTRLTVV.

This chain joins TRBV6-1 and TRBJ1-1, with 7 positions matching TRBD1. With V trimmed by 1 base and J by 8 bases, 4 bases remained unmatched. The CDR3 covers 13 residues. Germline CDR1 reads MNHNS; CDR2 reads SASEGT. The CDR3: CASSEEGQREAFF. CDR3 nucleotides: TGTGCCAGCAGTGAAGAGGGACAGAGAGAAGCTTTCTTT.

The chain uses TRBV4-3 and TRBJ2-7; D is unclear. V gave up 0 bases and J gave up 8 bases, with 14 bases separating them. CDR1 is LGHNA, CDR2 YSLEER, per germline. This CDR3 is 14 amino acids long. Here the CDR3 DNA reads TGCGCCAGCAGCCAAGATCTAGGCCCGGCGAAGCAGTACTTC. This translates into CASSQDLGPAKQYF.

The chain is built from TRBV11-2 and TRBJ2-3, with D tentatively TRBD1 (5 bases). From germline, CDR1 is SGHAT and CDR2 FQNNGV. Between the trimmed V and J ends, which lost 1 base and 6 bases, there was a span of 8 bases. The CDR3 is made up of 13 amino acids. CDR3 protein: CASSLADSDTQYF. CDR3 nucleotide sequence: TGTGCCAGCAGCTTAGCTGACAGTGATACGCAGTATTTT.

The chain employs TRBV18 and TRBJ2-3, with 7 nucleotides matching TRBD2. This CDR3 comprises 15 residues. J lost 6 bases, V lost 0 bases, and 6 bases had no gene match. Germline-derived CDR1 and CDR2 are KGHSH and LQKENI. CDR3 DNA sequence: TGTGCCAGCTCACCACCTCAGCGAGCGGGGGATACGCAGTATTTT. Encoded protein: CASSPPQRAGDTQYF. Based on the CDR3 plus reference TRBV18 and TRBJ2-3, the full variable domain is NAGVMQNPRHLVRRRGQEARLRCSPMKGHSHVYWYRQLPEEGLKFMVYLQKENIIDESGMPKERFSAEFPKEGPSILRIQQVVRGDSAAYFCASSPPQRAGDTQYFGPGTRLTVL.

The rearrangement uses TRBV27 and TRBJ2-7, with 13 nucleotides matching TRBD2. The CDR3 runs to 16 residues. Trimming cost V 4 bases and J 4 bases; bases outside gene matches: 7. CDR1 and CDR2 (germline): MNHEY, SMNVEV (reference sequence). CDR3 region: CASSSGTSGAAYEQYF. For the CDR3, the DNA is TGTGCCAGCAGTTCCGGGACTAGCGGGGCCGCTTACGAGCAGTACTTC.

The rearrangement uses TRBV12-5 and TRBJ2-1; TRBD1 agrees at 11 bases. With V trimmed by 2 bases and J by 5 bases, 5 bases remained unmatched. This CDR3 spans 16 amino acids. CDR1 LGHNT and CDR2 FRNRAP come from the germline V gene. The CDR3 here is CASGLPPGQGDNEQFF. DNA of the CDR3: TGTGCTAGTGGTTTGCCACCGGGACAGGGGGACAATGAGCAGTTCTTC.

The chain links TRBV9 to TRBJ1-6, with D unclear. Germline V gene lookup returns CDR1 SGDLS and CDR2 YYNGEE. There are 15 residues in the CDR3. Trimming pared 0 bases from V and 0 bases from J, leaving 4 bases between. Here the CDR3 DNA reads TGTGCCAGCAGCGTAGGGAGCTCCTATAATTCACCCCTCCACTTT. Residues: CASSVGSSYNSPLHF.

The chain recombines TRBV7-9 with TRBJ2-7, with D maybe TRBD2 (6 bases). Germline V gives CDR1 SEHNR, CDR2 FQNEAQ (reference sequence). CDR3 size: 12 residues. Trimming pared 5 bases from V and 7 bases from J, leaving 12 bases between. The CDR3 reads CASSQEGREQYF. The CDR3 DNA sequence: TGTGCCAGCAGCCAGGAGGGAAGAGAGCAGTACTTC.

The CDR3 coding sequence is TGCGCCAGCAGCTTTGGGGGGACAGGGGGCATCAAAAACTATGGCTACACCTTC. It encodes CASSFGGTGGIKNYGYTF. The rearrangement uses TRBV5-1 and TRBJ1-2, with TRBD1 matching over 12 bases. The CDR3 spans 18 residues. The J segment lost 2 bases and the V segment lost 2 bases, leaving 10 bases of the junction unmatched. Germline assignment: CDR1 SGHRS and CDR2 YFSETQ.

J is TRBJ2-2 and V is TRBV10-1, with D hard to call. Germline CDR1 and CDR2: WNHNN and SYGVQD (reference sequence). Trimming removed 8 bases from V and 0 bases from J, with 4 bases in between. This CDR3 is 12 amino acids long. CDR3 in DNA: TGCGCCAGCTACACGAACACCGGGGAGCTGTTTTTT. The encoded protein is CASYTNTGELFF.

The chain links TRBV10-1 to TRBJ2-3; no reliable D call. Germline V lookup: CDR1 WNHNN, CDR2 SYGVQD (reference sequence). The CDR3 covers 14 residues. Trimming removed 5 bases from V and 3 bases from J, with 12 bases in between. The CDR3 coding sequence is TGCGCCAGCAGTCCAGAGGTCGTGACAGATACGCAGTATTTT. It translates to CASSPEVVTDTQYF.

The rearrangement uses TRBV7-9 and TRBJ2-2, with 10 bases matching TRBD1. V dropped 6 bases and J dropped 6; count of bases not matched to a gene: 10. CDR1 SEHNR and CDR2 FQNEAQ come from the germline V gene (reference sequence). The CDR3 consists of 16 residues. The CDR3 region is CASSFPGQGKAGELFF. CDR3 sequence (DNA): TGTGCCAGCAGTTTTCCGGGACAGGGGAAGGCCGGGGAGCTGTTTTTT.

This sequence joins TRBV25-1 and TRBJ2-2; unclear D gene. V lost 1 base, J lost 0 bases, and 12 bases lay in between. This CDR3 spans 17 amino acids. Germline V gives CDR1 MGHDK, CDR2 SYGVNS. The CDR3 sequence: CASSEFFGGANTGELFF. The CDR3 DNA sequence: TGTGCCAGCAGTGAATTTTTTGGCGGTGCGAACACCGGGGAGCTGTTTTTT.

Only one count was recorded for this clone. V usage is TRBV4-1 and J usage is TRBJ2-1; the match to TRBD2 covers 14 bases. With V trimmed by 10 bases and J by 7 bases, 6 bases remained unmatched. CDR1 is MGHRA, CDR2 YSYEKL, per germline. The CDR3 consists of 14 residues. The CDR3 region is CATQGLAGENEQFF. The CDR3 DNA reads TGCGCCACCCAGGGACTAGCGGGGGAAAATGAGCAGTTCTTC.

The chain is built from TRBV9 and TRBJ2-5; TRBD1 agrees at 8 bases. The CDR3 has 15 residues. Unmatched junction bases numbered 6, after V lost 0 bases and J lost 5 bases. The germline V gene has CDR1 SGDLS and CDR2 YYNGEE. The CDR3 is CASSVADRGGETQYF. CDR3 in DNA: TGTGCCAGCAGCGTAGCCGACAGGGGAGGCGAGACCCAGTACTTC.

This sequence joins TRBV5-4 and TRBJ1-2, with D perhaps matching TRBD1 (6 bases). The CDR3 length is 11 residues. V gave up 10 bases and J gave up 4 bases, with 11 bases separating them. Germline CDR1 is SGHNT and CDR2 is YYREEE (reference sequence). The CDR3 sequence: CAGQGPYGYTF. CDR3 sequence (DNA): TGTGCCGGTCAGGGGCCCTATGGCTACACCTTC. The entire variable domain, with the rest obtained from reference TRBV5-4 and TRBJ1-2, is as follows: ETGVTQSPTHLIKTRGQQVTLRCSSQSGHNTVSWYQQALGQGPQFIFQYYREEENGRGNFPPRFSGLQFPNYSSELNVNALELDDSALYLCAGQGPYGYTFGSGTRLTVV.

The chain links TRBV7-8 to TRBJ1-1; D not certain. V was pared by 1 base and J by 5 bases, with 8 bases between. The CDR3 totals 13 residues. CDR1 SGHVS and CDR2 FQNEAQ come from the germline V gene. CDR3 protein: CASSLERDTEAFF. The CDR3 region has the DNA TGTGCCAGCAGCTTAGAGCGGGATACTGAAGCTTTCTTT.